A selection of T cell receptor beta chains follows, all from one sample in a study of blood T cell repertoires in COVID-19. This table comes from immunoSEQ multiplex PCR, and its TCRdb copy is limited to in-frame clones, with some not included. The data hold hundreds of thousands of clones, with roughly 87% observed a single time. The sequenced material came from PBMCs or T cells enriched from blood (not recorded which). These receptors were taken from a woman between 25 and 40 years old who had recovered from COVID-19. Each CDR3 is given with its conserved first and last residue. D genes are given only for firm matches. Clone sizes are given selectively: once, few, many, or a class where the clone is expanded.

TRBV19	16	TRBJ2-1	.	.	CASSTWADNFYNEQFF	TGTGCCAGTAGCACCTGGGCCGACAATTTTTACAATGAGCAGTTCTTC
TRBV11-1	16	TRBJ1-6	.	TRBD1	CASSATGQGRGSPLHF	TGTGCCAGCAGCGCAACCGGACAGGGACGAGGTTCACCCCTCCACTTT
TRBV27	14	TRBJ2-7	.	.	CASSLNSYRYEQYF	TGTGCCAGCAGTTTAAATTCGTATAGATACGAGCAGTACTTC
TRBV5-1	14	TRBJ1-1	.	.	CASSLEAGKTEAFF	TGCGCCAGCAGCTTGGAAGCAGGGAAGACTGAAGCTTTCTTT
TRBV7-9	15	TRBJ2-7	.	TRBD1	CASSHGTGISYEQYF	TGTGCCAGCAGCCACGGGACAGGGATTTCCTACGAGCAGTACTTC
TRBV11-2	12	TRBJ2-1	.	.	CASRHERNEQFF	TGTGCCAGCAGGCATGAGCGGAATGAGCAGTTCTTC
TRBV5-4	17	TRBJ1-1	.	.	CASSFPHRRGHSAEAFF	TGTGCCAGCAGCTTCCCCCATCGGCGGGGGCACTCGGCTGAAGCTTTCTTT
TRBV6-5	13	TRBJ1-4	.	TRBD1	CASSRTGNEKLFF	TGTGCCAGCAGTAGGACAGGGAATGAAAAACTGTTTTTT
TRBV2	15	TRBJ2-3	.	.	CASSKTPRGTHAQYF	TGTGCCAGCAGTAAAACCCCACGGGGGACCCATGCGCAGTATTTT
TRBV6-5	16	TRBJ1-1	.	TRBD1	CASSYSGQGSFTEAFF	TGTGCCAGCAGTTACTCGGGACAGGGAAGCTTCACTGAAGCTTTCTTT
TRBV5-8	14	TRBJ1-1	.	.	CASSIPGMNTEAFF	TGTGCCAGCAGTATACCGGGAATGAACACTGAAGCTTTCTTT
TRBV11-2	12	TRBJ1-5	.	.	CASSLTGQPQHF	TGTGCCAGCAGCTTAACAGGTCAGCCCCAGCATTTT
TRBV3-1/TRBV3-2	16	TRBJ1-6	.	.	CASSRREALNNSPLHF	TGTGCCAGCAGCCGTAGAGAGGCTCTCAATAATTCACCCCTCCACTTT
TRBV3-1/TRBV3-2	13	TRBJ1-6	.	.	CASSQDWSSPLHF	TGTGCCAGCAGCCAAGATTGGAGCTCACCCCTCCACTTT
TRBV7-9	14	TRBJ1-2	.	TRBD1	CASSLEGGRHGYTF	TGTGCCAGCAGCTTAGAAGGGGGCAGGCATGGCTACACCTTC
TRBV7-2	15	TRBJ1-4	.	TRBD1	CASSPRTGLNEKLFF	TGTGCCAGCAGCCCCAGGACAGGGTTAAATGAAAAACTGTTTTTT
TRBV5-1	14	TRBJ1-1	.	.	CASSFRQGGTEAFF	TGCGCCAGCAGCTTCCGACAAGGAGGGACTGAAGCTTTCTTT
TRBV29-1	14	TRBJ2-5	.	TRBD1	CSSSPTGYQETQYF	TGCAGCAGTAGTCCGACAGGGTACCAAGAGACCCAGTACTTC
TRBV5-5	15	TRBJ2-7	.	TRBD1	CASSLSPRQGAEQYF	TGTGCCAGCAGCTTGAGTCCTAGACAGGGGGCCGAGCAGTACTTC
TRBV18	9	TRBJ1-1	.	.	CASSGSVLF	TGTGCCAGCTCGGGGAGTGTACTCTTT
TRBV12-3/TRBV12-4	12	TRBJ1-2	.	.	CASTLGGYGYTF	TGTGCCAGCACTTTGGGGGGTTATGGCTACACCTTC
TRBV28	16	TRBJ2-3	few	TRBD2	CASSLPAGGSIDTQYF	TGTGCCAGCAGTCTACCAGCGGGAGGTTCCATAGATACGCAGTATTTT
TRBV5-1	18	TRBJ1-1	once	.	CASSLARVRLLANTEAFF	TGCGCCAGCAGCCTTGCCAGGGTCCGGCTATTAGCGAACACTGAAGCTTTCTTT
TRBV11-3	13	TRBJ2-2	few	TRBD1	CASSYGTAGELFF	TGTGCCAGCAGCTACGGGACAGCCGGGGAGCTGTTTTTT
TRBV7-6	16	TRBJ1-6	.	.	CASSLAYRARNSPLHF	TGTGCCAGCAGCTTAGCCTACAGGGCCCGTAATTCACCCCTCCACTTT
TRBV2	13	TRBJ2-7	.	.	CASTTQGAIEQYF	TGTGCCAGCACCACACAGGGAGCAATAGAGCAGTACTTC
TRBV7-7	17	TRBJ2-5	once	TRBD2	CASSLLGLAGGKETQYF	TGTGCTAGCAGCTTATTAGGATTAGCGGGGGGAAAAGAGACCCAGTACTTC
TRBV6-5	11	TRBJ1-2	.	.	CASTEEIGYTF	TGTGCCAGCACAGAGGAGATTGGCTACACCTTC
TRBV7-2	16	TRBJ1-5	.	.	CASSWGAGYSNQPQHF	TGTGCCAGCAGCTGGGGCGCTGGGTATAGCAATCAGCCCCAGCATTTT
TRBV5-4	18	TRBJ2-2	.	TRBD2	CASSLVSRGGSYTGELFF	TGTGCCAGCAGCTTGGTTTCGCGGGGGGGATCGTACACCGGGGAGCTGTTTTTT
TRBV29-1	17	TRBJ2-5	.	.	CSVQLFGDTLFQETQYF	TGCAGCGTTCAACTTTTCGGGGACACACTTTTTCAAGAGACCCAGTACTTC